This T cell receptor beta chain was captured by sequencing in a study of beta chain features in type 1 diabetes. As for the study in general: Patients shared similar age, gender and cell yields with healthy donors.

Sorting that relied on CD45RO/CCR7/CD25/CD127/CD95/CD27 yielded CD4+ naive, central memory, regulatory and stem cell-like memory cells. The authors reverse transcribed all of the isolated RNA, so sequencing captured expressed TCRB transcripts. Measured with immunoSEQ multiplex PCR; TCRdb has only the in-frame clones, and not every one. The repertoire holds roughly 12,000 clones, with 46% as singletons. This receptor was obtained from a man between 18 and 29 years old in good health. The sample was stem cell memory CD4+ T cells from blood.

The CDR3 region has the DNA TGTGCCTGGACCCAGGGGAACCGTTATGATGGCTACACCTTC. This gives the protein CAWTQGNRYDGYTF. This sequence joins TRBV30 and TRBJ1-2; weak D call: TRBD1 (6 bases). The germline CDR1 and CDR2 sequences are GTSNPN and SVGIG (reference sequence). This CDR3 spans 14 amino acids. Trimming removed 4 bases from V and 6 bases from J, with 18 bases in between.